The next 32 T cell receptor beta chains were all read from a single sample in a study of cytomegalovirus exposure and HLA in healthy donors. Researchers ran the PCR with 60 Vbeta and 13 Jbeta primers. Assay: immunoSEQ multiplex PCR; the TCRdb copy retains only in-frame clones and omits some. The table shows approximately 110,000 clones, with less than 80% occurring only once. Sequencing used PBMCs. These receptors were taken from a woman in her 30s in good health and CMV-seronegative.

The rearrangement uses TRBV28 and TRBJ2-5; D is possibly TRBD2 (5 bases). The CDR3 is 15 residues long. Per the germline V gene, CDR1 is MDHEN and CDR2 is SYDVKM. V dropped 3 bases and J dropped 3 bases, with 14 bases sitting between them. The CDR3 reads CASSLASGSKETQYF. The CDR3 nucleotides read TGTGCCAGCAGTTTGGCATCGGGATCCAAAGAGACCCAGTACTTC.

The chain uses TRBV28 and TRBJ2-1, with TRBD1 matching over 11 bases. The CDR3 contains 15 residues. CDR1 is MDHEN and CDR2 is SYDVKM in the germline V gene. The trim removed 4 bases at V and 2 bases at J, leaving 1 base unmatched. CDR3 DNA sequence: TGTGCCAGCAGTTGGGGACAGGGGGCCTACAATGAGCAGTTCTTC. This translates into CASSWGQGAYNEQFF.

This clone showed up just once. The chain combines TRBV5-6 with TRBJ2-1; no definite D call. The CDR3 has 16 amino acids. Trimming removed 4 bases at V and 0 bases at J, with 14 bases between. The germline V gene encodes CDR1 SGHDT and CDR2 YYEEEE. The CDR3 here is CASSPSRLSSYNEQFF. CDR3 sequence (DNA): TGTGCCAGCAGCCCAAGTAGATTAAGCTCCTACAATGAGCAGTTCTTC.

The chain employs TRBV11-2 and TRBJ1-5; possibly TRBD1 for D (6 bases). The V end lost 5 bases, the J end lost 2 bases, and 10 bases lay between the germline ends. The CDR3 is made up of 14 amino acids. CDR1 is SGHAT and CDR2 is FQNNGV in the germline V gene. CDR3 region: CASSQQGRNQPQHF. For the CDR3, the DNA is TGTGCCAGCAGCCAACAGGGTCGCAATCAGCCCCAGCATTTT.

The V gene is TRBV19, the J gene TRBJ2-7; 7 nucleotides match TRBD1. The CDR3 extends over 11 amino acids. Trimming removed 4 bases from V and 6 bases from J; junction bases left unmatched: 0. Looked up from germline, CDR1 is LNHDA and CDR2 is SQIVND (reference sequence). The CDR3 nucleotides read TGTGCCAGTAGTAACAGGGGCGAGCAGTACTTC. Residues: CASSNRGEQYF.

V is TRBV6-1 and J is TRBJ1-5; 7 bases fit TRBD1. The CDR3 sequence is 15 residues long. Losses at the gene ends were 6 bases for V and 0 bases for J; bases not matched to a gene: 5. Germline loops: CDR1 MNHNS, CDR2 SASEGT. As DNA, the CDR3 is TGTGCCAGCAGCGAGACAGGGTTTAGCAATCAGCCCCAGCATTTT. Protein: CASSETGFSNQPQHF.

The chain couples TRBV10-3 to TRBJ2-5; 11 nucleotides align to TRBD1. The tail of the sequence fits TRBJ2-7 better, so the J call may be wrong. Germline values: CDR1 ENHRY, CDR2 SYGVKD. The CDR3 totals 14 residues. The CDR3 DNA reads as TGTGCCAGCCTAAGGGACAGGGGGATCTACGAGCAGTACTTC. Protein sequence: CASLRDRGIYEQYF.

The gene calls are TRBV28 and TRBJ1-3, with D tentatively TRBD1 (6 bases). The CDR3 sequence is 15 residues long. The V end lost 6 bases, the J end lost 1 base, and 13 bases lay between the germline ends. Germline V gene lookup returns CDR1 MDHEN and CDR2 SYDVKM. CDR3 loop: CASSTGSSSGNTIYF. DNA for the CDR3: TGTGCCAGCAGCACAGGGAGCTCATCTGGAAACACCATATATTTT.

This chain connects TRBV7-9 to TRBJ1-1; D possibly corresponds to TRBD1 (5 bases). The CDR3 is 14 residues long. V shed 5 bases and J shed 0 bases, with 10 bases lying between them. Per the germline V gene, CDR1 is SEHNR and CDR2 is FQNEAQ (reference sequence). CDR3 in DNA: TGTGCCAGCAGCACGACAGTTATGAACACTGAAGCTTTCTTT. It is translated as CASSTTVMNTEAFF. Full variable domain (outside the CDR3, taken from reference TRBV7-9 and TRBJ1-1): DTGVSQNPRHKITKRGQNVTFRCDPISEHNRLYWYRQTLGQGPEFLTYFQNEAQLEKSRLLSDRFSAERPKGSFSTLEIQRTEQGDSAMYLCASSTTVMNTEAFFGQGTRLTVV.

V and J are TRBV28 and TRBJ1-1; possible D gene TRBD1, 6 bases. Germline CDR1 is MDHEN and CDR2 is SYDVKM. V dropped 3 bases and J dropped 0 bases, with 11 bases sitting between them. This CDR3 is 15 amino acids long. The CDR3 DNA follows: TGTGCCAGCAGTTTCCAGGGGTCTGTGAACACTGAAGCTTTCTTT. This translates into CASSFQGSVNTEAFF.

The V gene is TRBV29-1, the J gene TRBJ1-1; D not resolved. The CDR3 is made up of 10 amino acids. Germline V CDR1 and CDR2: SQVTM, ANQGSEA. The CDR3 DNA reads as TGCAGTACCGGGAACACTGAAGCTTTCTTT. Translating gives CSTGNTEAFF.

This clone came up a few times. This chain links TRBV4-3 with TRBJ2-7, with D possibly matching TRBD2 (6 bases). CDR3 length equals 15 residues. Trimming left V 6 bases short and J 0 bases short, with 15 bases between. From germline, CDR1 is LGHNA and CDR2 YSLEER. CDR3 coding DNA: TGCGCCAGCAGGAGGACTATCGCGAGCTCCTACGAGCAGTACTTC. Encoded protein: CASRRTIASSYEQYF.

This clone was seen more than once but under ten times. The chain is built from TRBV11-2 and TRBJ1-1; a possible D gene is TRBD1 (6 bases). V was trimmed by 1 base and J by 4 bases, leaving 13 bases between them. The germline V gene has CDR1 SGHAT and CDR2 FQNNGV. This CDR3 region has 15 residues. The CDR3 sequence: CASSLAGGGGTEAFF. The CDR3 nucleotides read TGTGCCAGCAGCTTAGCTGGGGGCGGAGGCACTGAAGCTTTCTTT.

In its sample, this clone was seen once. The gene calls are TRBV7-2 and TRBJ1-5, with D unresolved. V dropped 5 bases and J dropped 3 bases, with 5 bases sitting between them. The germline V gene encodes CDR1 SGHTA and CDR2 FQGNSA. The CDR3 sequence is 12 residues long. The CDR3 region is CASSPFNQPQHF. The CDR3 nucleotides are TGTGCCAGCAGCCCCTTCAATCAGCCCCAGCATTTT. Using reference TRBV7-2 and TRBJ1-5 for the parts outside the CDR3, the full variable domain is GAGVSQSPSNKVTEKGKDVELRCDPISGHTALYWYRQSLGQGLEFLIYFQGNSAPDKSGLPSDRFSAERTGGSVSTLTIQRTQQEDSAVYLCASSPFNQPQHFGDGTRLSIL.

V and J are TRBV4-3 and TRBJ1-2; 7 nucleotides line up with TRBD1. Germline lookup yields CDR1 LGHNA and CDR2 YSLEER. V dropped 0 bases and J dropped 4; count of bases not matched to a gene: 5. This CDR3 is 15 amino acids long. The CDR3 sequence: CASSQDWDSFYGYTF. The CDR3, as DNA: TGCGCCAGCAGCCAAGATTGGGACAGTTTCTATGGCTACACCTTC.

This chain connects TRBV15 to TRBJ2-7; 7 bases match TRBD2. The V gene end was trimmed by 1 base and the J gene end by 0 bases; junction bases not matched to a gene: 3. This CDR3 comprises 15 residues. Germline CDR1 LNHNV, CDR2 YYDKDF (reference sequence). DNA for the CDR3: TGTGCCACCAGCAGAGGCGGGGGAAGCTCCTACGAGCAGTACTTC. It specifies CATSRGGGSSYEQYF.

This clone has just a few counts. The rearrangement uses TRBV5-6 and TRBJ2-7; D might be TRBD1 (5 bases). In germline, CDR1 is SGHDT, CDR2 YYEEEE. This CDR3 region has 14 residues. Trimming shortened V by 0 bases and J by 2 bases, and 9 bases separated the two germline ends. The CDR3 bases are TGTGCCAGCAGCTTGGACAGGATAACCTACGAGCAGTACTTC. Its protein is CASSLDRITYEQYF.

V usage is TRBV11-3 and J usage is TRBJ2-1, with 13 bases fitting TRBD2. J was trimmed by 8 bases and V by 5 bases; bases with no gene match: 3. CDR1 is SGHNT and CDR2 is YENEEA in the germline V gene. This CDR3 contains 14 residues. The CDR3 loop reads CASSRTSGSYEQFF. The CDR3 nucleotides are TGTGCCAGCAGCCGGACTAGCGGGAGTTATGAGCAGTTCTTC. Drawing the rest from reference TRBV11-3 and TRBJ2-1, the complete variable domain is EAGVVQSPRYKIIEKKQPVAFWCNPISGHNTLYWYLQNLGQGPELLIRYENEEAVDDSQLPKDRFSAERLKGVDSTLKIQPAELGDSAVYLCASSRTSGSYEQFFGPGTRLTVL.

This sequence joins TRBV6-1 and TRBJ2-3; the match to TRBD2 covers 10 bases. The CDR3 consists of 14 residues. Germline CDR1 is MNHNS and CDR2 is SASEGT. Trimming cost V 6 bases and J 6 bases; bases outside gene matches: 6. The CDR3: CASSGTSDGDTQYF. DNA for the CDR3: TGTGCCAGCAGCGGGACTAGCGATGGGGATACGCAGTATTTT.

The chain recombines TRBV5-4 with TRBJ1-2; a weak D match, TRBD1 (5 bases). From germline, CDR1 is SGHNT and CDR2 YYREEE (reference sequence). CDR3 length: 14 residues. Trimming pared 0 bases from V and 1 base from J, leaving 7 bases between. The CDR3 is CASSLGQINYGYTF. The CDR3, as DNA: TGTGCCAGCAGCTTGGGACAGATTAACTATGGCTACACCTTC.

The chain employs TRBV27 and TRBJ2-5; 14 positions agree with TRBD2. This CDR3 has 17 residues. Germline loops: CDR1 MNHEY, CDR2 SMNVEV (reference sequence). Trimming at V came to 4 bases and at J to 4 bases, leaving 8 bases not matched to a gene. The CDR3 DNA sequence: TGTGCCAGCAGTTCCGGGACTAGCGGGAGAGGTAGAGAGACCCAGTACTTC. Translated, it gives CASSSGTSGRGRETQYF.

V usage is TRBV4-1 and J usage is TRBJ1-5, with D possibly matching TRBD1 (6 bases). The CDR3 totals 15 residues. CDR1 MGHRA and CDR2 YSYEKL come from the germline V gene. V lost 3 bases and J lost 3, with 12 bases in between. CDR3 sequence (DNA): TGCGCCAGCAGCCAGGACGGACAGTACAATCAGCCCCAGCATTTT. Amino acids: CASSQDGQYNQPQHF.

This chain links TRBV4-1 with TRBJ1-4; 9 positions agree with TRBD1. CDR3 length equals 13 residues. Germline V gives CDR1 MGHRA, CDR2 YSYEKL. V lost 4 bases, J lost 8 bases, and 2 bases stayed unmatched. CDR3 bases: TGCGCCAGCAGCCGGGACAGGGTCGAAAAACTGTTTTTT. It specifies CASSRDRVEKLFF.

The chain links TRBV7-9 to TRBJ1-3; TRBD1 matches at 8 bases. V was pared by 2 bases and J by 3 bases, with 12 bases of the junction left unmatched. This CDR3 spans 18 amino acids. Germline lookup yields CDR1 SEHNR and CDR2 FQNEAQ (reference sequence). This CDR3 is CASSLSSDRGIYGNTIYF. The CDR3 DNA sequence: TGTGCCAGCAGCTTATCCTCTGACAGGGGAATTTATGGAAACACCATATATTTT.

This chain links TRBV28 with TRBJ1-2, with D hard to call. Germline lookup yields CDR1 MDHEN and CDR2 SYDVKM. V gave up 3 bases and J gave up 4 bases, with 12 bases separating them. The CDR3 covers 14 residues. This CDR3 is CASSFYSFSYGYTF. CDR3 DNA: TGTGCCAGCAGTTTTTACAGCTTTAGCTATGGCTACACCTTC.

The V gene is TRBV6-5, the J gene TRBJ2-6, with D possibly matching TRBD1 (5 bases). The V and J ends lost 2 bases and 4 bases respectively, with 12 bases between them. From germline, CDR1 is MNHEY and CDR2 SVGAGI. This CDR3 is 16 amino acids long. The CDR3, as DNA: TGTGCCAGCAGTTACCTAACAGGTACAGGGGCCAACGTCCTGACTTTC. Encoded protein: CASSYLTGTGANVLTF.

The DNA of the CDR3 is TGTGCCAGCAGCTTATTAGGGAGGGCCTATAGGAGGACCGGGGAGCTGTTTTTT. Translating it yields CASSLLGRAYRRTGELFF. This sequence joins TRBV11-2 and TRBJ2-2; 7 bases align to TRBD2. Per the germline V gene, CDR1 is SGHAT and CDR2 is FQNNGV. J was trimmed by 5 bases and V by 2 bases; bases with no gene match: 14. The length of the CDR3 is 18 residues.

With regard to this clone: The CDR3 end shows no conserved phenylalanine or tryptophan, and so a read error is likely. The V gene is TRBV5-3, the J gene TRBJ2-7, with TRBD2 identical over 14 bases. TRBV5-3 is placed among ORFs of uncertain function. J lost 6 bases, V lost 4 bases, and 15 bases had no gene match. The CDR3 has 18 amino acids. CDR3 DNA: TGTGCCAGAAGCCAAAGGACTAGCGGGAGGAGGTCCTTCTGCGAGCAGTACCTC. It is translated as CARSQRTSGRRSFCEQYL.

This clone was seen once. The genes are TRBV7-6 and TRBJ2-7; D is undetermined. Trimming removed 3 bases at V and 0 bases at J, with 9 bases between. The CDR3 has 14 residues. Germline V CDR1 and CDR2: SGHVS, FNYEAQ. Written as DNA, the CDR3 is TGTGCCAGCAGCTTGACTTATTACTCCTACGAGCAGTACTTC. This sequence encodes CASSLTYYSYEQYF.

CDR3 sequence: CASTQGAGEQYF. As DNA, the CDR3 is TGTGCCAGCACCCAAGGGGCGGGGGAGCAGTACTTC. The chain uses TRBV28 and TRBJ2-7, with D possibly TRBD2 on 6 matching bases. CDR3 length: 12 amino acids. The germline V gene has CDR1 MDHEN and CDR2 SYDVKM. Trimming shortened V by 7 bases and J by 7 bases, and 14 bases separated the two germline ends.

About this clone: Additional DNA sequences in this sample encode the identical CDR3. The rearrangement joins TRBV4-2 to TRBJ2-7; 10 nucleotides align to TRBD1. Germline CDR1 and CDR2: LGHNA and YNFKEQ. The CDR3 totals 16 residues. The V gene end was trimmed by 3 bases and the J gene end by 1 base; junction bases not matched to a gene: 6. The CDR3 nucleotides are TGTGCCAGCAGCCAGGAAGGGACAGGGGCATCCTACGAGCAGTACTTC. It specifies CASSQEGTGASYEQYF.

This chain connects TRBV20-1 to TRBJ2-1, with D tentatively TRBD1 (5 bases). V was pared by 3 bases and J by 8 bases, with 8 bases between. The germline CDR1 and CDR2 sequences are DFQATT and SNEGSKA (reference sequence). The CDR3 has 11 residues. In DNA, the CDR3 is TGCAGTGCTAGTAGGGGTTATGAGCAGTTCTTC. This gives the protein CSASRGYEQFF.